Below are 3 T cell receptor beta chains sequenced from a single sample in a study of shared clonotypes between healthy human individuals. The table came from immunoSEQ multiplex PCR; TCRdb's copy has only in-frame clones and leaves some out. The sample has over 1.4 million clones, about 96% seen once. Material for sequencing was naive CD4+ T cells sorted from blood. Stated subset: CD45RA+ positively selected. The receptors here all came from a man younger than 45 in good health.

J is TRBJ2-3 and V is TRBV5-5; 13 bases are shared with TRBD2. V gave up 3 bases and J gave up 4 bases; unmatched junction bases: 11. Looked up from germline, CDR1 is SGHKS and CDR2 is YYEKEE (reference sequence). The CDR3 spans 18 residues. This CDR3 is CASSSSARLAGGADTQYF. The CDR3 coding sequence is TGTGCCAGCAGCTCTTCCGCCCGACTAGCGGGAGGTGCAGATACGCAGTATTTT.

The chain combines TRBV28 with TRBJ2-5; no definite D call. Trimming stripped 5 bases from V and 7 bases from J, with 20 bases between. This CDR3 is built from 15 residues. CDR1 and CDR2 from the germline V gene are MDHEN and SYDVKM. The CDR3 nucleotides are TGTGCCAGCAGTCTGACTCCTCGAGCGACTGGGACCCAGTACTTC. Translation: CASSLTPRATGTQYF. The full variable domain, rest sourced from reference TRBV28 and TRBJ2-5, is DVKVTQSSRYLVKRTGEKVFLECVQDMDHENMFWYRQDPGLGLRLIYFSYDVKMKEKGDIPEGYSVSREKKERFSLILESASTNQTSMYLCASSLTPRATGTQYFGPGTRLLVL.

In DNA form, the CDR3 reads TGTGCCAGCAGCTCCGGACTAGCGGGAGGGGGGCACAATGAGCAGTTCTTC. Encoded protein: CASSSGLAGGGHNEQFF. This chain joins TRBV5-4 and TRBJ2-1; 15 nucleotides agree with TRBD2. The J segment lost 5 bases and the V segment lost 3 bases, leaving 6 bases of the junction unmatched. CDR3 length equals 17 residues. Germline loops: CDR1 SGHNT, CDR2 YYREEE (reference sequence).